This T cell receptor (beta chain) emerged from a study of cytomegalovirus exposure and HLA in healthy donors. Overall study findings and caveats: With later analysis, a missense DCLRE1C variant became linked to TCR beta V- and J-gene trimming. Later on, an analysis found that several of the most significant clusters appeared to be linked to common viral pathogens, which included parvovirus B19. The listing of roughly 160 TCR beta chains classed them as cytomegalovirus-associated.

Trimming cost V 0 bases and J 5 bases, with 17 bases left between them. The germline V gene encodes CDR1 SGDLS and CDR2 YYNGEE. CDR3 length: 16 residues. 60 Vbeta and 13 Jbeta primers were used in PCR. The table came from immunoSEQ multiplex PCR; TCRdb's copy has only in-frame clones and leaves some out. The sample shows 120,000 or so clones, around three quarters of them seen only once. This clone has only one observation. The antigen remains undetermined. This clonotype originated in a woman between 35 and 50 years old in good health and CMV-seronegative. The chain recombines TRBV9 with TRBJ1-2, with D possibly being TRBD1 (5 bases). The sample taken for sequencing was PBMCs. The CDR3 spells CASSVGTAQGQYGYTF. The CDR3 nucleotides read TGTGCCAGCAGCGTAGGTACGGCCCAGGGCCAGTATGGCTACACCTTC.